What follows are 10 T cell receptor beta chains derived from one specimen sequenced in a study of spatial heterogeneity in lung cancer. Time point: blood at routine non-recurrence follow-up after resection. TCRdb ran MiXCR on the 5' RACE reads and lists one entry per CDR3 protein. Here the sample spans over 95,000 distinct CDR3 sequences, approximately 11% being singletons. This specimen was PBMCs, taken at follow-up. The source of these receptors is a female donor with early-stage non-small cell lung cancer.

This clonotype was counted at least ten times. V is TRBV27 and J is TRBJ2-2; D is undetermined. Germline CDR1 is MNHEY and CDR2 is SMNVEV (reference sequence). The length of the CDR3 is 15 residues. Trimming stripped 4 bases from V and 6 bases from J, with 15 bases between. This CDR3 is CASSSAGQAAGELFF. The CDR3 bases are TGTGCCAGCAGTTCAGCCGGGCAGGCGGCCGGGGAGCTGTTTTTT.

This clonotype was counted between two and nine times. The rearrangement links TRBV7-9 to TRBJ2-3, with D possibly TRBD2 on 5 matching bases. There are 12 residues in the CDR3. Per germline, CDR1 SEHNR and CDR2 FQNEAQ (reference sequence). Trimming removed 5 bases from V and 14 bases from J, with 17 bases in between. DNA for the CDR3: TGTGCCAGCAGCCCCGGGAAGGCTGCCCCGTATTTT. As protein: CASSPGKAAPYF.

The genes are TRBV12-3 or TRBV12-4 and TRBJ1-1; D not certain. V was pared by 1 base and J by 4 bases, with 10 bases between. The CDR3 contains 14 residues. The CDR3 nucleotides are TGTGCCAGCAGTTTAGGAGGAGGGATCACTGAAGCTTTCTTT. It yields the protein CASSLGGGITEAFF.

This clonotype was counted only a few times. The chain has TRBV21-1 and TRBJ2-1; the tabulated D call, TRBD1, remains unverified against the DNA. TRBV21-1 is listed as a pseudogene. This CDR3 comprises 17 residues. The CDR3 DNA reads TGTGCCAGCCGCCATACCGAGTCCTGTAGGGTCGACAATGAGCAGTTCTTC. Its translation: CASRHTESCRVDNEQFF.

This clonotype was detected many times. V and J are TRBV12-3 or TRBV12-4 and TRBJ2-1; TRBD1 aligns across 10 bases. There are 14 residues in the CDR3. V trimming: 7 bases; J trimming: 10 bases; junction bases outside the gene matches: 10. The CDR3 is CASKRQGAFFEQFF. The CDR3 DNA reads TGTGCCAGCAAGAGACAGGGGGCGTTTTTCGAGCAGTTCTTC.

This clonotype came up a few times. CDR3 sequence (DNA): TGCAGTGCTGCAACAGGGGCGCGAGGTGAGCAGTTCTTC. Amino acid sequence: CSAATGARGEQFF. V gene TRBV20-1 combines with J gene TRBJ2-1; 7 nucleotides agree with TRBD1. Germline loops: CDR1 DFQATT, CDR2 SNEGSKA (reference sequence). V was clipped by 5 bases and J by 9 bases; unmatched bases: 10. CDR3 length equals 13 residues.

The CDR3, as DNA: TGCGCCAGCAGCTTGGAGATTTCGGGACAAGATAATTCACCCCTCCACTTT. Translated: CASSLEISGQDNSPLHF. The chain carries TRBV5-1 and TRBJ1-6, with D possibly being TRBD1 (6 bases). The germline CDR1 and CDR2 sequences are SGHRS and YFSETQ. The V gene lost 0 bases and the J gene lost 5 bases, with 15 bases spanning the gap. The CDR3 runs 17 residues.

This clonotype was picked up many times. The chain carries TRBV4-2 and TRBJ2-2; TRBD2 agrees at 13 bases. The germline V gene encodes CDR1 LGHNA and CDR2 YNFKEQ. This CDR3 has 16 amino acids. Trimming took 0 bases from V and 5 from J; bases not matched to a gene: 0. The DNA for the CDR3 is TGTGCCAGCAGCCAAGAGGGACTAGCGGGAACCGGGGAGCTGTTTTTT. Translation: CASSQEGLAGTGELFF.

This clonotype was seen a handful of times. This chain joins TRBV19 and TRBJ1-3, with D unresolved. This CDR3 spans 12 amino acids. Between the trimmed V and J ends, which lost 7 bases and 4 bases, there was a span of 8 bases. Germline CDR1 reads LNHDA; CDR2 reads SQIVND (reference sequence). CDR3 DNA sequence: TGTGCCAGTATGAGTGCCGGAAACACCATATATTTT. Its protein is CASMSAGNTIYF.

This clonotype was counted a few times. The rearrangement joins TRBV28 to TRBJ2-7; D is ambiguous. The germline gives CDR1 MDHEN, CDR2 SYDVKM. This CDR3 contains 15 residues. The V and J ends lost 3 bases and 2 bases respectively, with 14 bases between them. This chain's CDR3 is CASSFSSGGTYEQYF. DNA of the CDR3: TGTGCCAGCAGTTTCTCAAGTGGTGGCACCTACGAGCAGTACTTC.